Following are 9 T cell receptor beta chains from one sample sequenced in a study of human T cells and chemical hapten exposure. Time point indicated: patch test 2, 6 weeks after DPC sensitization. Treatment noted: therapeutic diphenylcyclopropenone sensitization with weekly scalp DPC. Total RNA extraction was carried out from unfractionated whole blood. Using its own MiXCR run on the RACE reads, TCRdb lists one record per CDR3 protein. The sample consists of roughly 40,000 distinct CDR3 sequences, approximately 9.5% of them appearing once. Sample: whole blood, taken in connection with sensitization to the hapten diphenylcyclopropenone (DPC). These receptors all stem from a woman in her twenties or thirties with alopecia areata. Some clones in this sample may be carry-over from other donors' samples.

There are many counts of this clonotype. The CDR3 region is CSARPTTGSAEAFF. In nucleotides, the CDR3 is TGCAGTGCTCGACCAACTACAGGGTCCGCTGAAGCTTTCTTT. The rearrangement joins TRBV20-1 to TRBJ1-1; D may be TRBD1 (6 bases). The CDR3 is 14 amino acids. Trimming removed 5 bases at V and 6 bases at J, with 19 bases between. Germline CDR1 reads DFQATT; CDR2 reads SNEGSKA (reference sequence).

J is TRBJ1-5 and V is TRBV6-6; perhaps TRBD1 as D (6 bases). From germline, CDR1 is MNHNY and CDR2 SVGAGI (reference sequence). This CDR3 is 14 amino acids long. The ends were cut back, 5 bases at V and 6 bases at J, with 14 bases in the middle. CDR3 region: CASSTRGGGQPQHF. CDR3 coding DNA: TGTGCCAGCAGTACCAGGGGCGGGGGTCAGCCCCAGCATTTT.

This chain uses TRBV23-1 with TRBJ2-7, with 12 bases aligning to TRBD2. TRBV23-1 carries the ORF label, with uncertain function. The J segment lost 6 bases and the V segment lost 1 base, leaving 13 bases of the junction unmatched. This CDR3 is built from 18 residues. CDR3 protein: CASSQWAPRLAGVREQYF. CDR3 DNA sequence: TGCGCCAGCAGTCAATGGGCACCAAGACTAGCGGGGGTACGCGAGCAGTACTTC.

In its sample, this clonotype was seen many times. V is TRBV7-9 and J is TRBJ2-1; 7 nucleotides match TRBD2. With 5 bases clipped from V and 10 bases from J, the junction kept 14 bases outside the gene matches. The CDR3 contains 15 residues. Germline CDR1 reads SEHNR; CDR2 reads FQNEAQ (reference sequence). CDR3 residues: CASSPFPSGQDEQFF. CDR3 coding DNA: TGTGCCAGCAGCCCCTTCCCTAGCGGTCAGGACGAGCAGTTCTTC.

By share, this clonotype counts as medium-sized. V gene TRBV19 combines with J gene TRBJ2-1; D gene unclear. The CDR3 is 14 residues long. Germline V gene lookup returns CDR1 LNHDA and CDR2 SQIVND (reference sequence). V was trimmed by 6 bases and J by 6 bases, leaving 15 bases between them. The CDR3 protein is CASSPGHPLNEQFF. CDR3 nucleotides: TGTGCCAGTAGCCCGGGTCACCCACTCAATGAGCAGTTCTTC.

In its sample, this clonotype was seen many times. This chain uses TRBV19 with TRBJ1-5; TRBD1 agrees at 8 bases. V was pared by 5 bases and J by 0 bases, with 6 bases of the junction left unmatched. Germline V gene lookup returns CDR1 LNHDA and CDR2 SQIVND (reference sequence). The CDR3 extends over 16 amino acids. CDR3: CASSQRTGLSNQPQHF. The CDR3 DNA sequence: TGTGCCAGTAGTCAACGGACAGGGCTTAGCAATCAGCCCCAGCATTTT.

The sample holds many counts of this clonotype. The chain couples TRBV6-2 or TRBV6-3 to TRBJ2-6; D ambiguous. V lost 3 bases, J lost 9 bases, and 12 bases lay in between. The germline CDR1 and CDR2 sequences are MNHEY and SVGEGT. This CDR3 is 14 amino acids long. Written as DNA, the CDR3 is TGTGCCAGCAGTTATTCCGGCAGGAGCAACGTCCTGACTTTC. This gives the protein CASSYSGRSNVLTF.

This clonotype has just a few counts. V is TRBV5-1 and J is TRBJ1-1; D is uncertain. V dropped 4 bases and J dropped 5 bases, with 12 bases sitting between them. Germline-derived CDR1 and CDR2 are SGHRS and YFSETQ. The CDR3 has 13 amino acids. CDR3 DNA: TGCGCCAGCAGCACACCGACGGGGACTGAAGCTTTCTTT. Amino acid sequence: CASSTPTGTEAFF.

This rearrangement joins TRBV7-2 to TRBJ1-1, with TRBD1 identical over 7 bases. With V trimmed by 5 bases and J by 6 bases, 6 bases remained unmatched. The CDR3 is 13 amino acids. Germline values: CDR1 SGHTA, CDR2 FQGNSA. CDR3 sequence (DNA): TGTGCCAGCAGCACAAGACAGGGTCCTGAAGCTTTCTTT. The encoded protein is CASSTRQGPEAFF.